One TCR beta chain is described in this entry. Antigen specificity is unknown. The data originate from a study of T cells in localized non-small cell lung cancer. The table came from immunoSEQ multiplex PCR; TCRdb's copy has only in-frame clones and leaves some out. Seen here are 20,000 to 30,000 clones, under 95% observed once, and the top ten hold 4% to 4.5%. Whole-study findings and limits: Adjacent uninvolved lung tissue had the highest T cell clonality, exceeding tumor. Of the top 100 tumor clones, median roughly 55 were in adjacent lung, approximately 29 among its top 100. Those with higher blood T cell density had longer overall survival. Because only a single region of the tumor was sequenced, heterogeneity remains possible.

The CDR3 spans 14 residues. Trimming shortened V by 4 bases and J by 4 bases, and 14 bases separated the two germline ends. CDR1 LNHDA and CDR2 SQIVND come from the germline V gene (reference sequence). The material sequenced was peripheral blood, taken before any cancer treatment. J is TRBJ2-7 and V is TRBV19; weak D call: TRBD2 (5 bases). The source of this sequence is an older female donor with stage II squamous cell lung carcinoma. The CDR3 DNA is TGTGCCAGTAGTAATGGACTTAGCAGTTACGAGCAGTACTTC. Translation: CASSNGLSSYEQYF.